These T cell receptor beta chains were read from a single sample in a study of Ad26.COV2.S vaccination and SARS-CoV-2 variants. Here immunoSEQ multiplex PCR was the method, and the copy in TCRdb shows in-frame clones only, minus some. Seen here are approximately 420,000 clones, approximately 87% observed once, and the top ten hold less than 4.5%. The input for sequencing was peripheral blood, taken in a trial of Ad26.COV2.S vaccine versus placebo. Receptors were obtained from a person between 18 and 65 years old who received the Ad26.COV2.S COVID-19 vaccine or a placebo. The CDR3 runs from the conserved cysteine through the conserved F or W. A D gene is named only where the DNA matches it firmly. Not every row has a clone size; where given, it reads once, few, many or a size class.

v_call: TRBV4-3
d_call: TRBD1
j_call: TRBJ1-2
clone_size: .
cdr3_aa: CASSPGTAVNGYTF
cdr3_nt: TGCGCCAGCAGCCCCGGGACAGCGGTTAATGGCTACACCTTC

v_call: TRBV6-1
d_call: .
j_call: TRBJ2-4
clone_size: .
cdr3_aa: CASSVRETLAKNIQYF
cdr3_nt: TGTGCCAGCAGTGTTAGGGAGACTCTAGCCAAAAACATTCAGTACTTC

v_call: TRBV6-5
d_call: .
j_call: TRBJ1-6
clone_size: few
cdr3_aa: CASSYWGGRRSPLHF
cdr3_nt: TGTGCCAGCAGTTACTGGGGAGGGAGACGTTCACCCCTCCACTTT

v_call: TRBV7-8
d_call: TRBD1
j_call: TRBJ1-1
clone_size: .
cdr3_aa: CASSPGTGMNTEAFF
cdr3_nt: TGTGCCAGCAGCCCTGGGACAGGTATGAACACTGAAGCTTTCTTT

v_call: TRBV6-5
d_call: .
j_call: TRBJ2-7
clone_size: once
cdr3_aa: CASSLLGNSYEQYF
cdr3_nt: TGTGCCAGCAGCCTACTAGGGAACTCCTACGAGCAGTACTTC

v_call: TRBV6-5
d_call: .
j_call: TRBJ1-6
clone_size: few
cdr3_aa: CASSFDRLNLALHF
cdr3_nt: TGTGCCAGCAGTTTCGACAGGTTGAATTTGGCCCTCCACTTT

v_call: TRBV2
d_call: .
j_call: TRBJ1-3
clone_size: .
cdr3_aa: CASQGRNRNTIYF
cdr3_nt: TGTGCCAGCCAGGGAAGAAACAGAAACACCATATATTTT

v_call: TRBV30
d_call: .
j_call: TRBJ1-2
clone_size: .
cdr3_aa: CAWSQSYGYTF
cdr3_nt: TGTGCCTGGAGCCAGAGCTATGGCTACACCTTC

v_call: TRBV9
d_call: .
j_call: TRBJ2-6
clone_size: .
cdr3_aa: CASSVESGAGGANVLTF
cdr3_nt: TGTGCCAGCAGCGTAGAGTCTGGGGCTGGCGGGGCCAACGTCCTGACTTTC

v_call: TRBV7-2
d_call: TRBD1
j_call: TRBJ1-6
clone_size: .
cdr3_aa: CASSLTGTNYNSPLHF
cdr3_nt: TGTGCCAGCAGCTTGACAGGGACAAACTATAATTCACCCCTCCACTTT

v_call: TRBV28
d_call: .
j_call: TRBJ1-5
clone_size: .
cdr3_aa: CATNSPPGRRNQPQHF
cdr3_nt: TGTGCCACCAATTCTCCCCCAGGGCGCCGGAATCAGCCCCAGCATTTT

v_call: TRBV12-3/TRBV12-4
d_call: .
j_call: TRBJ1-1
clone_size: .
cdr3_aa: CASSSGPVTEAFF
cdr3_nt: TGTGCCAGCAGTTCCGGACCCGTCACTGAAGCTTTCTTT

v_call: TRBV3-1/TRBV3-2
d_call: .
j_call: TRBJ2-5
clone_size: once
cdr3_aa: CASSHEGYGQETQYF
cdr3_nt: TGTGCCAGCAGCCATGAAGGGTATGGCCAAGAGACCCAGTACTTC

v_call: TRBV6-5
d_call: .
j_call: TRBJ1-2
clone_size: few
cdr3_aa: CASSYSEGGYGYTF
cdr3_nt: TGTGCCAGCAGTTACTCGGAGGGTGGCTATGGCTACACCTTC

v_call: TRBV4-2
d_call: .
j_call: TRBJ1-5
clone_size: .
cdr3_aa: CASSQAISTGLRPQHF
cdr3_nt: TGTGCCAGCAGCCAAGCGATATCGACAGGCCTACGGCCCCAGCATTTT

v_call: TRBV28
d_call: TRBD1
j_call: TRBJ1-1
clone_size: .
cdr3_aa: CASSVGTGEAFF
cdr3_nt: TGTGCCAGCAGTGTAGGGACAGGAGAGGCTTTCTTT

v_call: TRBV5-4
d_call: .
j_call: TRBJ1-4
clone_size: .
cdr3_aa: CASSRGQTGLVTNEKLFF
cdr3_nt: TGTGCCAGCAGCCGCGGACAGACCGGGCTGGTAACTAATGAAAAACTGTTTTTT

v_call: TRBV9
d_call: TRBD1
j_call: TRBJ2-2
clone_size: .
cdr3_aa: CASSVGYRGNTGELFF
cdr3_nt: TGTGCCAGCAGCGTAGGATACAGGGGGAACACCGGGGAGCTGTTTTTT

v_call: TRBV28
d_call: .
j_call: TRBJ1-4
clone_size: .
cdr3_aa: CASRSQGVFEKLFF
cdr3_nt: TGTGCCAGCAGAAGTCAGGGAGTTTTTGAAAAACTGTTTTTT

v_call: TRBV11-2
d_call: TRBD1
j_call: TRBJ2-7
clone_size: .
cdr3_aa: CASSIQTGGSYEQYF
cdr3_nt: TGTGCCAGCAGCATTCAGACAGGGGGTTCCTACGAGCAGTACTTC

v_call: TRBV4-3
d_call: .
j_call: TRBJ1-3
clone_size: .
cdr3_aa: CASSRELSGNTIYF
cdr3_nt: TGCGCCAGCAGCCGGGAACTCTCTGGAAACACCATATATTTT

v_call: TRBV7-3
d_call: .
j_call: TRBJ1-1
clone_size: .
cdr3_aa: CASSRSGVNTEAFF
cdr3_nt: TGTGCCAGCAGCCGTTCGGGTGTGAACACTGAAGCTTTCTTT

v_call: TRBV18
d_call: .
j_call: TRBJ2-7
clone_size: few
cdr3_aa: CASSQAGSYEQYF
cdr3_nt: TGTGCCAGCTCACAGGCAGGGTCCTACGAGCAGTACTTC

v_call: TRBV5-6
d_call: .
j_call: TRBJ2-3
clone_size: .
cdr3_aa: CASRPDPGPTDTQYF
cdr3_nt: TGTGCCAGCAGACCCGATCCGGGGCCCACAGATACGCAGTATTTT

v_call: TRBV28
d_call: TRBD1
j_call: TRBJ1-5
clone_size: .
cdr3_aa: CASINRGFNQPQHF
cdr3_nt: TGTGCCAGCATTAACAGGGGTTTTAATCAGCCCCAGCATTTT

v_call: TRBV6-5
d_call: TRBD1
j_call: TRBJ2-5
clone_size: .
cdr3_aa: CASSQYRGKETQYF
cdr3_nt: TGTGCCAGCAGTCAGTACAGGGGAAAAGAGACCCAGTACTTC

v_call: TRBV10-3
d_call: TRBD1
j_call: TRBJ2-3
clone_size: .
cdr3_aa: CAISESGQGAGDTQYF
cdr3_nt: TGTGCCATCAGTGAGTCGGGACAGGGGGCAGGAGATACGCAGTATTTT

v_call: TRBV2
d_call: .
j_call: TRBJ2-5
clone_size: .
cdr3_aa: CATRSGAGQETQYF
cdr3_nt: TGTGCCACCCGGAGTGGGGCCGGACAAGAGACCCAGTACTTC

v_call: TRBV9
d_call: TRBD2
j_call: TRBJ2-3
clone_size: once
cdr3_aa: CASSVGRLAGATQYF
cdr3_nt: TGTGCCAGCAGCGTAGGCCGGCTAGCGGGGGCGACGCAGTATTTT

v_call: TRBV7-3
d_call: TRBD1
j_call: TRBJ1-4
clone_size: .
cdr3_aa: CASSPTGGEGEKLFF
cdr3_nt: TGTGCCAGCAGCCCGACAGGGGGTGAGGGTGAAAAACTGTTTTTT

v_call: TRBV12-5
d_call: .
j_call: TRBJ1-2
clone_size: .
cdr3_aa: CASAPGGNGNYGYTF
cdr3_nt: TGTGCTAGTGCCCCGGGGGGGAACGGTAACTATGGCTACACCTTC

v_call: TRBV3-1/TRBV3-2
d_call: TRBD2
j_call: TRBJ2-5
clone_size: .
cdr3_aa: CASSQGGTNHETQYF
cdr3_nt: TGTGCCAGCAGCCAGGGGGGGACTAACCACGAGACCCAGTACTTC

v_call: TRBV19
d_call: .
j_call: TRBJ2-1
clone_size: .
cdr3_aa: CASSIGGYNEQFF
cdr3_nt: TGTGCCAGTAGTATAGGCGGTTACAATGAGCAGTTCTTC

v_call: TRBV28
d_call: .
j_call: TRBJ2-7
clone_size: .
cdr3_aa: CASSFRGGDRRTTYEQYF
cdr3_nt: TGTGCCAGCAGTTTCAGGGGGGGGGACAGGCGTACCACCTACGAGCAGTACTTC

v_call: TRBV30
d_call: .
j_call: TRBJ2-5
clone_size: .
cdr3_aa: CAWSRGRGKTQYF
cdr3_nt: TGTGCCTGGAGTCGGGGCAGGGGAAAGACCCAGTACTTC

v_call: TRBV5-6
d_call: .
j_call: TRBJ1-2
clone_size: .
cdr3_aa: CASSLGGVGYTF
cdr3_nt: TGTGCCAGCAGCTTGGGCGGGGTTGGCTACACCTTC

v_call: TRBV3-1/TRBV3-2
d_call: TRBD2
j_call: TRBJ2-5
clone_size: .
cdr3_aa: CASSQDKVAGRETQYF
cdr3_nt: TGTGCCAGCAGCCAAGATAAGGTAGCGGGAAGGGAGACCCAGTACTTC

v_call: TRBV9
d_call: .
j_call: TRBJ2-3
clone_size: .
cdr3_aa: CASSPTGEADTQYF
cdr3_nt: TGTGCCAGCAGCCCCACAGGGGAGGCAGATACGCAGTATTTT

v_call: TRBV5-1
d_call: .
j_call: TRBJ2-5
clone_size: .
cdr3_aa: CASSLGDLEETQYF
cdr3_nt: TGCGCCAGCAGCTTGGGGGACCTGGAGGAGACCCAGTACTTC

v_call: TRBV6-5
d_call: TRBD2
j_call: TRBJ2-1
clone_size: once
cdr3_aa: CASSYSLAGGLNEQFF
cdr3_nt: TGTGCCAGCAGTTACTCCCTGGCGGGGGGGCTTAATGAGCAGTTCTTC